These T cell receptor beta chains were read from a single sample in a study of T cells in Graves' hyperthyroidism and ophthalmopathy. From the multiplex PCR reads, TCRdb called clonotypes with MiXCR, one entry per CDR3 protein. This sample has about 620,000 distinct CDR3 sequences, with about 16% found just once. The specimen sequenced was blood. These receptors all come from a woman aged 25 to 39 with Graves' hyperthyroidism. Both conserved end residues are part of each CDR3. A D gene is named only where the DNA matches it firmly. Part of the rows lack a size; the others show once, few, many or a class for expanded clones.

many | TRBJ1-1 | TRBD1 | TRBV19 | TGTGCCAGTAGTCTTGGGACAGGGGGCGCAAACACTGAAGCTTTCTTT | CASSLGTGGANTEAFF
many | TRBJ2-2 | - | TRBV12-5 | TGTGCTAGTCGGCAAAAAAACACCGGGGAGCTGTTTTTT | CASRQKNTGELFF
many | TRBJ1-4 | - | TRBV28 | TGTGCCAGCAGTTTGGAGAGGGGGACTAATGAAAAACTGTTTTTT | CASSLERGTNEKLFF
few | TRBJ1-5 | - | TRBV5-6 | TGTGCCAGCAGCTGGGGAGTGGTTTATAGCAATCAGCCCCAGCATTTT | CASSWGVVYSNQPQHF
many | TRBJ2-7 | TRBD1 | TRBV20-1 | TGCAGTGCTAGAGACCCCGGGACAGGGAAGTTGGAGCAGTACTTC | CSARDPGTGKLEQYF
many | TRBJ2-7 | TRBD1 | TRBV2 | TGTGCCAGCAGTGAAGAAGGGGGCGATTCCTACGAGCAGTACTTC | CASSEEGGDSYEQYF
- | TRBJ2-7 | - | TRBV6-2/TRBV6-3 | TGTGCCAGCAGACCCCGGGACACCCGGGGGGAGCAGTACTTC | CASRPRDTRGEQYF
many | TRBJ2-1 | TRBD1 | TRBV5-1 | TGCGCCAGCAGTTATCCAGCCGGGACAGGGCTCAATGAGCAGTTCTTC | CASSYPAGTGLNEQFF
- | TRBJ2-3 | - | TRBV30 | TGTGCCTGGAGGGTAGGGCTCGACACAGATACGCAGTATTTT | CAWRVGLDTDTQYF
- | TRBJ1-1 | - | TRBV19 | TGTGCCGTGGAGGAGACCGAGACGGCTGAAGCTTTCTTT | CAVEETETAEAFF
many | TRBJ2-1 | - | TRBV29-1 | TGCAGCGTTGAAGGGGGGGACAGTCAACGCTCCTACAATGAGCAGTTCTTC | CSVEGGDSQRSYNEQFF
many | TRBJ1-1 | - | TRBV28 | TGTGCCAGCAGTTTAATGAAGAACACTGAAGCTTTCTTT | CASSLMKNTEAFF
few | TRBJ1-1 | TRBD1 | TRBV20-1 | TGCAGTGCTAGAGATCTCAGGGGGCACACTGAAGCTTTCTTT | CSARDLRGHTEAFF
many | TRBJ2-2 | - | TRBV12-3/TRBV12-4 | TGTGCCAGCACCGACACGAACACCGGGGAGCTGTTTTTT | CASTDTNTGELFF
few | TRBJ2-3 | - | TRBV15 | TGTGCCACCTCGGACCTACTCACAGATACGCAGTATTTT | CATSDLLTDTQYF
few | TRBJ2-7 | - | TRBV6-5 | TGTGCCAGCAGTTATTGGAAGGACAGCTACGAGCAGTACTTC | CASSYWKDSYEQYF
few | TRBJ2-7 | - | TRBV7-2 | TGTGCCAGCAGAGAGACGGCCTACAAGACCTACGAGCAGTACTTC | CASRETAYKTYEQYF
few | TRBJ2-2 | TRBD2 | TRBV30 | TGTGCCTGGAGTAGCGGGACTAGCGGGAGGAGGGAGCTGTTTTTT | CAWSSGTSGRRELFF
few | TRBJ2-7 | - | TRBV20-1 | TGCAGTGCCCACTCCCCCCAGGCAGGCCGGGATTACGAGCAGTACTTC | CSAHSPQAGRDYEQYF
few | TRBJ1-1 | - | TRBV20-1 | TGCAGTGCTAGAGATTTAAGGGGCCGATTCACTGAAGCTTTCTTT | CSARDLRGRFTEAFF
- | TRBJ1-2 | - | TRBV20-1 | TGCAGTGCTAGAGAGGGGAACAGGAGAATCTATGGCTACACCTTC | CSAREGNRRIYGYTF
many | TRBJ1-1 | - | TRBV3-1 | TGTGCCAGCAGCCAAGTGTCGGTCAAAGGGTTGGCTTTCTTT | CASSQVSVKGLAFF
many | TRBJ2-3 | - | TRBV18 | TGTGCCAGCTCACCAGAGGACAGCACAGATACGCAGTATTTT | CASSPEDSTDTQYF
few | TRBJ2-4 | - | TRBV4-1 | TGCGCCAGCAGCCAAGATGCAGGGGGAGGCATTCAGTACTTC | CASSQDAGGGIQYF
few | TRBJ1-1 | - | TRBV7-7 | TGTGCTAGCAGCTTAGACGGGCAGGGCAGGACGAACACTGAAGCTTTCTTT | CASSLDGQGRTNTEAFF
many | TRBJ2-7 | TRBD1 | TRBV2 | TGTGCCAGCATGCCGGACAGGGGCTACGAGCAGTACTTC | CASMPDRGYEQYF
few | TRBJ2-1 | TRBD2 | TRBV10-2 | TGCGCCAGCAGTGAGCCCGGTAGCGGGGGCAACAATGAGCAGCTCTTC | CASSEPGSGGNNEQLF
- | TRBJ1-2 | - | TRBV28 | TGTGCCAGCAGTTTAGAGGCAACCTATGGCTACACCTTC | CASSLEATYGYTF
- | TRBJ1-3 | - | TRBV7-9 | TGTGCCAGCAGCTTAGAAGGGGACTTTTCTGGAAACACCATATATTTT | CASSLEGDFSGNTIYF
few | TRBJ1-1 | - | TRBV18 | TGTGCCAGCTCACCACTTACAGGGAGCCCCACTGAAGCTTTCTTT | CASSPLTGSPTEAFF
few | TRBJ1-5 | - | TRBV28 | TGTGCCAGCAGTTTCTCGGGGGTCAATCAGCCCCAGCATTTT | CASSFSGVNQPQHF
few | TRBJ2-7 | - | TRBV29-1 | TGCAGCGTAAGAGGCGGGTCTACCTACGAGCAGTACTTC | CSVRGGSTYEQYF
many | TRBJ2-5 | - | TRBV7-8 | TGTGCCAGCAGCTTAGAAGACAGAAACCAAGAGACCCAGTACTTC | CASSLEDRNQETQYF
many | TRBJ2-7 | - | TRBV5-1 | TGCGCCAGCAGGTATCAGGGGGGGACCTACGAGCAGTACTTC | CASRYQGGTYEQYF
few | TRBJ1-2 | - | TRBV2 | TGTGCCAGCAGTGAAGCGTATTGGGAGGGGCCGGGATATGGCTACACCTTC | CASSEAYWEGPGYGYTF